The 8 T cell receptor beta chains below all came from one sample that was sequenced in a study of shared clonotypes between healthy human individuals. Using immunoSEQ multiplex PCR, the repertoire was profiled, and TCRdb retains in-frame clones only, with some absent. The sample contains about half a million clones, about 80% of which appear only once. What was sequenced was PBMCs. These receptors were taken from a woman in her thirties or forties in good health. Some clones in this sample may be carry-over from other donors' samples.

In its sample, this clone was seen a few times. The gene calls are TRBV2 and TRBJ1-1; 9 nucleotides align to TRBD1. Per germline, CDR1 SNHLY and CDR2 FYNNEI. J lost 11 bases, V lost 5 bases, and 9 bases had no gene match. The CDR3 spans 13 residues. This CDR3 reads CASSPEGQGEAFF. CDR3 DNA sequence: TGTGCCAGCAGTCCTGAGGGACAGGGTGAGGCTTTCTTT.

This chain uses TRBV25-1 with TRBJ2-7; D gene uncertain. Germline CDR1 is MGHDK and CDR2 is SYGVNS. V was clipped by 6 bases and J by 9 bases, with 15 bases between them. The CDR3 runs to 12 residues. This chain's CDR3 is CASSNVGVLQYF. The CDR3 DNA reads TGTGCCAGCAGCAACGTTGGGGTTTTGCAGTACTTC.

The J gene is TRBJ1-2, the V gene TRBV28, with D uncertain. Per germline, CDR1 MDHEN and CDR2 SYDVKM. V lost 6 bases, J lost 8 bases, and 13 bases lay in between. The CDR3 loop spans 12 amino acids. The chain's CDR3 is CASRFTGAGYTF. CDR3 nucleotide sequence: TGTGCCAGCAGATTCACGGGTGCGGGCTACACCTTC.

The J gene is TRBJ1-1, the V gene TRBV28; TRBD1 matches at 8 bases. Germline lookup yields CDR1 MDHEN and CDR2 SYDVKM. CDR3 size: 15 residues. Trimming took 5 bases from V and 6 from J; bases not matched to a gene: 11. The CDR3 is CASSPGGGGNAEAFF. The CDR3 DNA sequence: TGTGCCAGCAGTCCAGGGGGCGGCGGTAACGCTGAAGCTTTCTTT.

The rearrangement uses TRBV11-3 and TRBJ2-3; the D gene could be TRBD1 or TRBD2 (6 bases each). Per germline, CDR1 SGHNT and CDR2 YENEEA. V was clipped by 1 base and J by 2 bases, with 10 bases between them. This CDR3 has 15 residues. DNA for the CDR3: TGTGCCAGCAGCTTAGGAGGGGGGCACACAGATACGCAGTATTTT. Its translation is CASSLGGGHTDTQYF.

The V gene is TRBV11-3, the J gene TRBJ2-1; 12 bases match TRBD2. CDR1 is SGHNT, CDR2 YENEEA, per germline. The CDR3 spans 18 residues. The V segment lost 5 bases and the J segment 3 bases; nucleotides outside the gene matches: 11. The CDR3: CASSTRSTSGSNYNEQFF. CDR3 bases: TGTGCCAGCAGCACCCGCTCGACTAGCGGGAGTAACTACAATGAGCAGTTCTTC.

The rearrangement joins TRBV5-4 to TRBJ2-3, with 9 bases matching TRBD1. Germline V gene lookup returns CDR1 SGHNT and CDR2 YYREEE (reference sequence). After removal of 0 bases from V and 2 bases from J, the junction contained 1 base not matched to a gene. This CDR3 spans 15 amino acids. CDR3 in DNA: TGTGCCAGCAGCTTGGTACAGGGGGCCACAGATACGCAGTATTTT. Amino acid sequence: CASSLVQGATDTQYF.

V gene TRBV5-6 combines with J gene TRBJ1-1; 7 positions agree with TRBD1. Germline V gene lookup returns CDR1 SGHDT and CDR2 YYEEEE. The junction had 11 bases not matched to a gene; V was cut back by 4 bases and J by 2 bases. The CDR3 runs to 16 residues. The CDR3 is CASSRTLQGINTEAFF. The CDR3 coding sequence is TGTGCCAGCAGCCGGACCCTACAGGGGATTAACACTGAAGCTTTCTTT.